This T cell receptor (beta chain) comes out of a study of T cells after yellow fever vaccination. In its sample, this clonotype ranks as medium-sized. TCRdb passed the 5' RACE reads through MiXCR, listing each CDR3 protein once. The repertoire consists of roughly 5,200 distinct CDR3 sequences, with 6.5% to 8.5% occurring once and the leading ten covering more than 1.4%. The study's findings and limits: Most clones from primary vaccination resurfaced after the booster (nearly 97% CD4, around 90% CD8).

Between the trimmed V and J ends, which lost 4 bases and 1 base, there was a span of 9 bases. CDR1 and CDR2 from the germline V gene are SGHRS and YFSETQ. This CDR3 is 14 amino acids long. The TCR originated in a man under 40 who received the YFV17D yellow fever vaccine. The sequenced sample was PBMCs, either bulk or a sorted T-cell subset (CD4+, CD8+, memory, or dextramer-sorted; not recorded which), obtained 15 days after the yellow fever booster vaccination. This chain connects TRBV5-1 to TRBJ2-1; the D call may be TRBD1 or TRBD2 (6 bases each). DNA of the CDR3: TGCGCCAGCAGCGTAGGGGGGTCCTACAATGAGCAGTTCTTC. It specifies CASSVGGSYNEQFF.